This T cell receptor (beta chain) was retrieved from a study of shared clonotypes between healthy human individuals. On the study more broadly: Per donor, three plates held CD4 naive cells, three held CD4 memory, two held CD8 naive and one held CD8 memory.

Study results and limitations: Larger estimated richness was generally seen in naive subsets than in memory subsets. Against clonotypes common to all four donors, non-shared ones had lower generation probabilities. Donor scarcity curtailed the genetic and exposure-history diversity represented herein.

In the case of this clone: The antigen is not known.

TCRdb keeps only in-frame clones here, not all; method: immunoSEQ multiplex PCR. This repertoire shows 2 million to 2.5 million clones, around 96% found once; its top ten account for 0.9% to 1.4%. CD45RO-negative cells were positively selected for CCR7, leaving out terminally differentiated effector memory CD45RA+ cells. Sequencing was performed on naive CD8+ T cells sorted from blood. This TCR came from a man in his late teens or twenties in good health.

The chain's CDR3 is CASSHGVGEAFF. CDR3 nucleotides: TGTGCCAGCAGCCACGGCGTTGGGGAAGCTTTCTTT. V is TRBV9 and J is TRBJ1-1; no clear D gene. This CDR3 comprises 12 residues. The germline V gene encodes CDR1 SGDLS and CDR2 YYNGEE. V was trimmed by 4 bases and J by 8 bases, leaving 12 bases between them.